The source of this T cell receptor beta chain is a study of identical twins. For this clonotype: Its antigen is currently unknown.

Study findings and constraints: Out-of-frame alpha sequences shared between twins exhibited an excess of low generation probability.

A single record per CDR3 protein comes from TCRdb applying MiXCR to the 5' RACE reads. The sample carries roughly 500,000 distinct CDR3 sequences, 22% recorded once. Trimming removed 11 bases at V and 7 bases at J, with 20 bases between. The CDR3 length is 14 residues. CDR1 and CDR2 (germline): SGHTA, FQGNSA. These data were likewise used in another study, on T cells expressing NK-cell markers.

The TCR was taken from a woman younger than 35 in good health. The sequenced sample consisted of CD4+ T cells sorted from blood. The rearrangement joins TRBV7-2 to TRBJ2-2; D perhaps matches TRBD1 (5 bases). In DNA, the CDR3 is TGTGCCCTAAGGTCCGCCAGGGAAGGCGGGGAGCTGTTTTTT. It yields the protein CALRSAREGGELFF. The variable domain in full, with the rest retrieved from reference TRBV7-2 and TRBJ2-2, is GAGVSQSPSNKVTEKGKDVELRCDPISGHTALYWYRQSLGQGLEFLIYFQGNSAPDKSGLPSDRFSAERTGGSVSTLTIQRTQQEDSAVYLCALRSAREGGELFFGEGSRLTVL.